The 12 T cell receptor beta chains presented below share a single source sample, sequenced in a study of T cells in Graves' hyperthyroidism and ophthalmopathy. The source material, RNA transcripts, was used to amplify TCR beta CDR3 regions. Primed by the HTBI set, a first-round RT-PCR was run on the TCR CDR3. A single record per CDR3 protein comes from TCRdb applying MiXCR to the multiplex PCR reads. Of 400,000 or so distinct CDR3 sequences listed, more than 14% are singletons. Sequences were obtained from blood. The receptor source for this set is a woman aged 25 to 39 with Graves' ophthalmopathy.

A word on this clonotype: The final CDR3 position lacks the conserved phenylalanine or tryptophan, pointing to a likely read error. The V gene is TRBV7-3, the J gene TRBJ2-7; D may be TRBD1 or TRBD2 (5 bases each). The V end lost 8 bases, the J end lost 1 base, and 15 bases lay between the germline ends. Per the germline V gene, CDR1 is SGHTA and CDR2 is FQGTGA. The length of the CDR3 is 14 residues. CDR3 DNA sequence: TGTGCCAGCGCCCTCGGGGCAGAATCCTACGAGCAGTACCTC. Translating gives CASALGAESYEQYL.

This sequence joins TRBV30 and TRBJ2-1; D call uncertain. V lost 7 bases and J 10 bases, leaving 17 bases between the germline ends. This CDR3 spans 12 amino acids. Germline CDR1 reads GTSNPN; CDR2 reads SVGIG (reference sequence). CDR3 in amino acids: CALLLFRTEQFF. CDR3 bases: TGTGCCTTGCTCCTGTTCCGCACCGAGCAGTTCTTC.

This clonotype was seen many times. The junction does not match germline at one end; this may be a read error. The chain employs TRBV2 and TRBJ1-6; D gene uncertain. This CDR3 comprises 14 residues. Germline V gene data show CDR1 as SNHLY and CDR2 as FYNNEI. CDR3 nucleotide sequence: TGTGCCAGCGGTGAAGTATTTGGAGAGTCACCCCTCCACTTT. Translated: CASGEVFGESPLHF.

In this sample, this clonotype turned up a few times. The V gene is TRBV5-4, the J gene TRBJ2-1; D may be TRBD1 or TRBD2 (5 bases each). Trimming removed 0 bases from V and 8 bases from J, with 18 bases in between. Germline CDR1 and CDR2: SGHNT and YYREEE (reference sequence). This CDR3 region has 16 residues. The DNA of the CDR3 is TGTGCCAGCAGCTTGGATACAGCATGGGGGTATGATGAGCAGTTCTTC. Its translation is CASSLDTAWGYDEQFF.

A few counts support this clonotype. This chain joins TRBV7-6 and TRBJ2-5; 12 nucleotides agree with TRBD2. The CDR3 runs 16 residues. Germline CDR1 is SGHVS and CDR2 is FNYEAQ. The J segment lost 2 bases and the V segment lost 8 bases, leaving 9 bases of the junction unmatched. The CDR3: CASGSASGGEQETQYF. As DNA, the CDR3 is TGTGCCAGCGGCTCAGCTAGCGGGGGGGAACAAGAGACCCAGTACTTC.

A note on this clonotype: This may come from a read error, since a much larger clone is one base off. The gene calls are TRBV6-9 and TRBJ1-5, with D perhaps matching TRBD1 (6 bases). Germline V gene data show CDR1 as MNHGY and CDR2 as SVAAGI. The CDR3 runs to 15 residues. V dropped 3 bases and J dropped 1 base, with 10 bases sitting between them. The CDR3 is CASSYQGSSNQPQHF. CDR3 nucleotides: TGTGCCAGCAGTTACCAGGGGTCAAGCAATCAGCCCCAGCATTTT.

V gene TRBV11-2 combines with J gene TRBJ2-2; 9 bases fit TRBD2. CDR3 length equals 15 residues. Germline lookup yields CDR1 SGHAT and CDR2 FQNNGV. Losses at the gene ends were 3 bases for V and 3 bases for J; bases not matched to a gene: 2. In nucleotides, the CDR3 is TGTGCCAGCAGCTTCAGCGGGGGGCACACCGGGGAGCTGTTTTTT. It yields the protein CASSFSGGHTGELFF.

Only a few counts were recorded for this clonotype. V usage is TRBV20-1 and J usage is TRBJ2-7; 7 bases line up with TRBD1. The CDR3 has 13 residues. Germline-derived CDR1 and CDR2 are DFQATT and SNEGSKA (reference sequence). The trim removed 4 bases at V and 4 bases at J, leaving 7 bases unmatched. The CDR3 sequence: CSAKRTGVYEQYF. DNA of the CDR3: TGCAGTGCTAAGAGAACAGGGGTTTACGAGCAGTACTTC.

V gene TRBV5-1 combines with J gene TRBJ2-4, with 12 bases that match TRBD1. This CDR3 comprises 17 residues. Germline assignment: CDR1 SGHRS and CDR2 YFSETQ. V was pared by 4 bases and J by 3 bases, with 8 bases of the junction left unmatched. As DNA, the CDR3 is TGCGCCAGCAGCCCGGGACAGGGGGCTGGTGGCAAAAACATTCAGTACTTC. Translated: CASSPGQGAGGKNIQYF.

This clonotype was seen many times. The chain uses TRBV2 and TRBJ2-3, with 9 bases lining up with TRBD2. The CDR3 is 15 residues long. CDR1 and CDR2 from the germline V gene are SNHLY and FYNNEI. With 6 bases clipped from V and 5 bases from J, the junction kept 9 bases outside the gene matches. CDR3 in DNA: TGTGCCAGCAGCCATGGAGTAGCGGGGGAAGATACGCAGTATTTT. This codes for CASSHGVAGEDTQYF.

In its sample, this clonotype was seen many times. The rearrangement links TRBV29-1 to TRBJ2-5; TRBD1 agrees at 7 bases. The CDR3 runs to 12 residues. Germline assignment: CDR1 SQVTM and CDR2 ANQGSEA. The junction had 12 bases not matched to a gene; V was cut back by 7 bases and J by 10 bases. CDR3 in amino acids: CSGAGTDRDQYF. Here the CDR3 DNA reads TGCAGCGGCGCCGGGACAGACCGTGACCAGTACTTC. Combining the CDR3 with reference TRBV29-1 and TRBJ2-5 gives the whole variable domain SAVISQKPSRDICQRGTSLTIQCQVDSQVTMMFWYRQQPGQSLTLIATANQGSEATYESGFVIDKFPISRPNLTFSTLTVSNMSPEDSSIYLCSGAGTDRDQYFGPGTRLLVL.

This clonotype has a count of ten or more. The J gene is TRBJ1-1, the V gene TRBV10-2; 7 bases align to TRBD1. V lost 5 bases to trimming and J lost 1 base; unmatched junction nucleotides: 4. The CDR3 length is 14 residues. Germline assignment: CDR1 WSHSY and CDR2 SAAADI. CDR3 bases: TGCGCCAGCAGTCCGTGGACAGGGAACACTGAAGCTTTCTTT. This gives the protein CASSPWTGNTEAFF.